This T cell receptor beta chain is from a study of blood T cell repertoires in COVID-19. Whole-study context: The samples span acute and convalescent COVID-19 from the United States, Italy and Spain. From T cells, B-cell-depleted T cells, or PBMCs came the material, which was cDNA or gDNA.

V lost 3 bases and J lost 6; bases outside the gene matches: 9. The germline V gene has CDR1 MNHNS and CDR2 SASEGT. CDR3 length equals 16 residues. Methods used by the authors: Reference gene primers were amplified, and this amplification served to estimate nucleated cell counts. This table comes from immunoSEQ multiplex PCR, and its TCRdb copy is limited to in-frame clones, with some not included. That table is the source of V, J and clone size, and D and trimming were worked out from the DNA. This table has some 30,000 clones, approximately 85% appearing once. Sequencing used peripheral blood. The gene calls are TRBV6-1 and TRBJ1-5; 9 bases fit TRBD1. This sequence originates from a man aged 55 to 70 with active COVID-19. The CDR3 region is CASSELQGAWGQPQHF. CDR3 DNA sequence: TGTGCCAGCAGTGAGTTACAGGGGGCATGGGGTCAGCCCCAGCATTTT.